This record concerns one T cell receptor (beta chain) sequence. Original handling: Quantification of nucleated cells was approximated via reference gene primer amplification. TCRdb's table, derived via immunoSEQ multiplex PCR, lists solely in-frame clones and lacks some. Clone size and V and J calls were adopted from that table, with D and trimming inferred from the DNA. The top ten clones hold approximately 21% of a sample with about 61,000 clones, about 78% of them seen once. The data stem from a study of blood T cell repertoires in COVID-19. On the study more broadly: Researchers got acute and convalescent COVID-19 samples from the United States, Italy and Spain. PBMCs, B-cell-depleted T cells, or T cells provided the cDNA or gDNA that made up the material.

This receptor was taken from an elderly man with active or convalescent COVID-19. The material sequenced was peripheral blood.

The CDR3: CASSLGLRSSYNEQFF. CDR3 coding DNA: TGTGCCAGCAGCTTAGGACTTCGGAGCTCCTACAATGAGCAGTTCTTC. The chain couples TRBV7-3 to TRBJ2-1; D is perhaps TRBD2 (5 bases). Per the germline V gene, CDR1 is SGHTA and CDR2 is FQGTGA. V lost 2 bases and J 0 bases, leaving 11 bases between the germline ends. The CDR3 contains 16 residues.